The clone carrying this T cell receptor beta chain was detected only once. This sample is part of a study of immune evolution from preneoplasia to lung adenocarcinoma. TCRdb keeps only in-frame clones here, not all; method: immunoSEQ multiplex PCR. The table has around 2,600 clones, about nine tenths seen once. Patient tissue came from resections in Japan or China, 2014–2017. V was trimmed by 7 bases and J by 4 bases, leaving 12 bases between them. Germline values: CDR1 SNHLY, CDR2 FYNNEI. The CDR3 has 13 residues. This clonotype was obtained from a person aged 70 to 80 with lung adenocarcinoma. The J gene is TRBJ2-3, the V gene TRBV2, with D tentatively TRBD2 (7 bases). The sequencing input was FFPE adjacent normal lung tissue. The CDR3 DNA sequence: TGTGCCAGCACCAGGGGAGGGTCAGATACGCAGTATTTT. This encodes CASTRGGSDTQYF.